The present T cell receptor (beta chain) was sequenced within a study of OX40 agonist ivuxolimab in advanced cancers. Sequencing used immunoSEQ multiplex PCR; TCRdb keeps in-frame clones, though not all of them. This sample carries about 82,000 clones, around four fifths of them seen once, and the ten largest clones take approximately 0.79%. Sample: CD4+ or CD8+ T cells sorted from blood, taken in a trial of the OX40 agonist ivuxolimab. The TCR comes from an adult with an advanced solid tumor such as melanoma, head and neck, liver or kidney cancer.

The CDR3 sequence is CASSWIAGGRTDTQYF. The CDR3 DNA reads TGTGCCAGCAGCTGGATAGCGGGGGGACGCACAGATACGCAGTATTTT. This chain links TRBV7-9 with TRBJ2-3; 10 bases agree with TRBD2. Germline V lookup: CDR1 SEHNR, CDR2 FQNEAQ (reference sequence). Trimming took 4 bases from V and 1 from J; bases not matched to a gene: 5. The CDR3 is made up of 16 amino acids.